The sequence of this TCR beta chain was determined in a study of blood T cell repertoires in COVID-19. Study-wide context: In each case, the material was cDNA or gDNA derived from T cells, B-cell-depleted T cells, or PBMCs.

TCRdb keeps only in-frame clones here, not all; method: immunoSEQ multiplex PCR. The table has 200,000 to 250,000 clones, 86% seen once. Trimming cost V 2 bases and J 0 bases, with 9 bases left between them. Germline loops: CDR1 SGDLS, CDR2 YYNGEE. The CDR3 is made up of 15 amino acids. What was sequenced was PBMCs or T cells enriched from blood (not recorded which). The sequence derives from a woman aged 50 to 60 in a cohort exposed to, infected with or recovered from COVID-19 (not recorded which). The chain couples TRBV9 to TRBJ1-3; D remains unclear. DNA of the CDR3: TGTGCCAGCAGCGTTCTCCAGGACTCTGGAAACACCATATATTTT. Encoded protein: CASSVLQDSGNTIYF.